This entry lists 28 T cell receptor beta chains sequenced from one sample in a study of blood T cell repertoires in COVID-19. Produced via immunoSEQ multiplex PCR; TCRdb's table is partial and in-frame only. The table lists some 140,000 clones, roughly 91% of them singletons. Source material: peripheral blood. The receptor source for this set is a middle-aged man with active or convalescent COVID-19.

V and J are TRBV20-1 and TRBJ2-3; no reliable D call. Germline-derived CDR1 and CDR2 are DFQATT and SNEGSKA (reference sequence). Trimming left V 6 bases short and J 6 bases short, with 7 bases between. The length of the CDR3 is 10 residues. The CDR3: CSARVDTQYF. The CDR3 nucleotides are TGCAGTGCCCGGGTGGATACGCAGTATTTT.

This sequence joins TRBV27 and TRBJ2-2, with unresolved D. The CDR3 contains 16 residues. Germline V gene sequence: CDR1 MNHEY, CDR2 SMNVEV (reference sequence). The germline V and J ends were trimmed by 3 bases and 4 bases, with 15 bases remaining between them. The CDR3 DNA sequence: TGTGCCAGCAGTTTTGCCACCAATCGGGTCACCGGGGAGCTGTTTTTT. This codes for CASSFATNRVTGELFF.

V is TRBV11-2 and J is TRBJ2-2; D possibly corresponds to TRBD2 (6 bases). Looked up from germline, CDR1 is SGHAT and CDR2 is FQNNGV. V lost 5 bases to trimming and J lost 5 bases, with 9 bases between them. This CDR3 comprises 13 residues. The CDR3 bases are TGTGCCAGCAGCCCCGGGAGTACCGGGGAGCTGTTTTTT. Protein product: CASSPGSTGELFF.

V is TRBV12-3 or TRBV12-4 and J is TRBJ2-7; 7 nucleotides line up with TRBD1. J gave up 6 bases and V 5 bases, and 7 bases lay outside the gene matches. CDR3 length equals 13 residues. The CDR3 DNA reads as TGTGCCAGCAGTAGACAGGGAATCACCGAGCAGTACTTC. Its translation is CASSRQGITEQYF.

V and J are TRBV10-3 and TRBJ2-1, with 7 bases fitting TRBD1. The CDR3 sequence is 14 residues long. In germline, CDR1 is ENHRY, CDR2 SYGVKD. J was trimmed by 6 bases and V by 7 bases; bases with no gene match: 9. The CDR3 loop is CAIISDRAGNEQFF. The DNA of the CDR3 is TGTGCCATCATTTCAGACAGGGCAGGCAATGAGCAGTTCTTC.

V gene TRBV5-6 combines with J gene TRBJ2-7; 8 bases line up with TRBD2. Germline V CDR1 and CDR2: SGHDT, YYEEEE. V dropped 2 bases and J dropped 3; count of bases not matched to a gene: 4. The CDR3 consists of 14 residues. The CDR3 sequence is CASSFGLAGYEQYF. The CDR3 nucleotides read TGTGCCAGCAGCTTCGGACTAGCTGGCTACGAGCAGTACTTC.

CDR3 sequence reads: CASSLATGELFF. The CDR3 DNA is TGTGCCAGCAGTTTAGCGACCGGGGAGCTGTTTTTT. V and J are TRBV28 and TRBJ2-2; D is ambiguous. The V end lost 2 bases, the J end lost 5 bases, and 3 bases lay between the germline ends. Germline assignment: CDR1 MDHEN and CDR2 SYDVKM. The CDR3 extends over 12 amino acids.

The V call is TRBV6-6, the J call TRBJ1-3; 7 nucleotides line up with TRBD1. CDR3 length: 16 amino acids. The V gene's germline CDR1 is MNHNY and CDR2 SVGAGI (reference sequence). V lost 0 bases, J lost 4 bases, and 6 bases stayed unmatched. CDR3 sequence: CASSYSWDSRGNTIYF. Here the CDR3 DNA reads TGTGCCAGCAGTTACTCGTGGGACAGTAGGGGAAACACCATATATTTT.

The chain links TRBV7-2 to TRBJ2-1, with D possibly being TRBD2 (5 bases). V was cut by 5 bases and J by 0 bases, with 11 bases left in between. The germline V gene encodes CDR1 SGHTA and CDR2 FQGNSA. The CDR3 length is 15 residues. In DNA, the CDR3 is TGTGCCAGCAGCCTCCAGCGGTACTCCTACAATGAGCAGTTCTTC. Translation gives CASSLQRYSYNEQFF.

This clone was detected only a few times. The genes are TRBV19 and TRBJ2-1; 10 bases fit TRBD2. CDR3 length: 17 amino acids. Per the germline V gene, CDR1 is LNHDA and CDR2 is SQIVND (reference sequence). The junction had 18 bases not matched to a gene; V was cut back by 7 bases and J by 9 bases. The CDR3 coding sequence is TGTGCCAGTAAGAAACTAACTAGCGGGACGCAAAGGGGTGAGCAGTTCTTC. It encodes CASKKLTSGTQRGEQFF.

By sample share, this clone is large (0.1 to 1%). The chain links TRBV12-5 to TRBJ1-1; 9 bases map to TRBD1. V trimming: 5 bases; J trimming: 4 bases; junction bases outside the gene matches: 14. Germline V gives CDR1 LGHNT, CDR2 FRNRAP. This CDR3 region has 17 residues. The CDR3 coding sequence is TGTGCTAGTGGTAGCCGGGACAGGGATGGTTGGGGCACTGAAGCTTTCTTT. Protein: CASGSRDRDGWGTEAFF.

The count of this clone is one. V gene TRBV3-1 (or the pseudogene TRBV3-2) combines with J gene TRBJ2-2; D is possibly TRBD1 (5 bases). Germline V lookup: CDR1 LGHDT, CDR2 YNNKEL (reference sequence). The CDR3 runs to 15 residues. Trimming pared 1 base from V and 4 bases from J, leaving 10 bases between. The CDR3 DNA reads TGTGCCAGCAGCCAAGTAGGGGTTGGCACCGGGGAGCTGTTTTTT. It yields the protein CASSQVGVGTGELFF.

This clone was seen once. The chain carries TRBV29-1 and TRBJ2-7, with a possible D match to TRBD1 (5 bases). The CDR3 sequence is 13 residues long. Germline V gene lookup returns CDR1 SQVTM and CDR2 ANQGSEA. V lost 3 bases, J lost 3 bases, and 12 bases lay in between. This chain's CDR3 is CSVEVGRGYEQYF. Written as DNA, the CDR3 is TGCAGCGTTGAGGTGGGTAGGGGCTACGAGCAGTACTTC.

The chain employs TRBV19 and TRBJ2-3; 8 bases agree with TRBD2. Looked up from germline, CDR1 is LNHDA and CDR2 is SQIVND (reference sequence). There are 16 residues in the CDR3. Trimming took 4 bases from V and 4 from J; bases not matched to a gene: 10. CDR3 coding DNA: TGTGCCAGTAGTACCGACGCGGGGGGACGCGCAGATACGCAGTATTTT. Residues: CASSTDAGGRADTQYF.

The chain combines TRBV6-6 with TRBJ2-7; D not resolved. Trimming removed 2 bases at V and 0 bases at J, with 5 bases between. Germline CDR1 is MNHNY and CDR2 is SVGAGI (reference sequence). The CDR3 runs to 13 residues. The CDR3 DNA reads as TGTGCCAGCAGTTACACGAGCTCCTACGAGCAGTACTTC. It translates to CASSYTSSYEQYF.

This chain uses TRBV21-1 with TRBJ1-2; the D call TRBD1 from the table was never checked on the DNA. TRBV21-1 is assigned pseudogene status. The CDR3 is 13 amino acids. The CDR3 DNA reads TGTGCCAGCAACAAGGGACAGACCTATGGCTACACCTTC. It specifies CASNKGQTYGYTF.

The genes are TRBV9 and TRBJ2-1, with 8 bases matching TRBD2. Germline CDR1 is SGDLS and CDR2 is YYNGEE. J was trimmed by 5 bases and V by 5 bases; bases with no gene match: 6. The CDR3 runs to 14 residues. CDR3 bases: TGTGCCAGCAGTAACCGGGGGGGCCACAATGAGCAGTTCTTC. Translation gives CASSNRGGHNEQFF.

This chain links TRBV3-1 (or the pseudogene TRBV3-2) with TRBJ2-7; D remains ambiguous. The CDR3 is 11 amino acids. The V and J ends lost 0 bases and 12 bases respectively, with 9 bases between them. Germline loops: CDR1 LGHDT, CDR2 YNNKEL (reference sequence). The CDR3 protein is CASSQESYLYF. The CDR3 DNA sequence: TGTGCCAGCAGCCAAGAGAGCTATCTGTACTTC.

V is TRBV11-2 and J is TRBJ1-5; D ambiguous. V lost 3 bases to trimming and J lost 3 bases, with 15 bases between them. Per germline, CDR1 SGHAT and CDR2 FQNNGV. This CDR3 contains 16 residues. The CDR3 spells CASSFILRRFNQPQHF. CDR3 in DNA: TGTGCCAGCAGCTTTATCCTCCGTCGGTTCAATCAGCCCCAGCATTTT.

This clone was detected only a few times. The V and J genes are TRBV7-2 and TRBJ1-5; D not certain. The CDR3 totals 13 residues. V was cut by 3 bases and J by 4 bases, with 7 bases left in between. Germline assignment: CDR1 SGHTA and CDR2 FQGNSA. As DNA, the CDR3 is TGTGCCAGCAGCTTCTCAACAAATCAGCCCCAGCATTTT. Its protein product is CASSFSTNQPQHF.

This chain links TRBV13 with TRBJ2-7, with TRBD1 matching over 7 bases. The V gene's germline CDR1 is PRHDT and CDR2 FYEKMQ (reference sequence). The length of the CDR3 is 14 residues. The V segment lost 2 bases and the J segment 5 bases; nucleotides outside the gene matches: 6. CDR3 nucleotides: TGTGCCAGCAGCTTAAGGGGGCTAGAGCACGAGCAGTACTTC. Translation gives CASSLRGLEHEQYF.

This chain links TRBV23-1 with TRBJ2-7, with 7 nucleotides matching TRBD1. TRBV23-1 is an ORF, with its function uncertain. With V trimmed by 4 bases and J by 2 bases, 5 bases remained unmatched. The CDR3 runs 14 residues. The CDR3 loop reads CASSLKGQPYEQYF. The DNA for the CDR3 is TGCGCCAGCAGTCTGAAGGGACAGCCCTACGAGCAGTACTTC.

The chain employs TRBV30 and TRBJ2-3, with TRBD2 matching over 10 bases. V trimming: 4 bases; J trimming: 7 bases; junction bases outside the gene matches: 14. The CDR3 has 16 amino acids. Germline V lookup: CDR1 GTSNPN, CDR2 SVGIG (reference sequence). The CDR3 nucleotides are TGTGCCTGGATTATAGCGGGAGGCCGATCAATCAATACGCAGTATTTT. Residues: CAWIIAGGRSINTQYF.

The chain employs TRBV24-1 and TRBJ2-7; D is possibly TRBD2 (6 bases). V was trimmed by 2 bases and J by 2 bases, leaving 9 bases between them. The CDR3 is 14 amino acids. From germline, CDR1 is KGHDR and CDR2 SFDVKD. Here the CDR3 DNA reads TGTGCCACCAGTGATTCGGGGGAGGCCTACGAGCAGTACTTC. This translates into CATSDSGEAYEQYF.

The chain links TRBV6-5 to TRBJ1-1; no clear D. Per the germline V gene, CDR1 is MNHEY and CDR2 is SVGAGI. V was clipped by 0 bases and J by 1 base, with 6 bases between them. CDR3 length equals 14 residues. Here the CDR3 reads CASSYSGGNTEAFF. CDR3 DNA: TGTGCCAGCAGTTACTCTGGCGGGAACACTGAAGCTTTCTTT.

The chain is built from TRBV5-4 and TRBJ2-7; D perhaps matches TRBD1 (5 bases). Germline V gives CDR1 SGHNT, CDR2 YYREEE (reference sequence). V was trimmed by 4 bases and J by 2 bases, leaving 16 bases between them. The CDR3 has 15 residues. The CDR3, as DNA: TGTGCCAGCAGCCCCGAACCAGGACAAGCCTACGAGCAGTACTTC. Protein sequence: CASSPEPGQAYEQYF.

V and J are TRBV24-1 and TRBJ1-1; no definite D call. Per the germline V gene, CDR1 is KGHDR and CDR2 is SFDVKD. V was pared by 6 bases and J by 4 bases, with 5 bases between. The CDR3 is 11 amino acids. CDR3 sequence (DNA): TGTGCCACCAGTCGGGGCACTGAAGCTTTCTTT. This encodes CATSRGTEAFF.

The genes are TRBV30 and TRBJ1-6; maybe TRBD1 (5 bases). The CDR3 length is 17 residues. V was pared by 0 bases and J by 8 bases, with 20 bases between. Germline V CDR1 and CDR2: GTSNPN, SVGIG (reference sequence). DNA of the CDR3: TGTGCCTGGAGTGTAAAGGGGTCCGTTCATGGGGATTCACCCCTCCACTTT. Amino acids: CAWSVKGSVHGDSPLHF.